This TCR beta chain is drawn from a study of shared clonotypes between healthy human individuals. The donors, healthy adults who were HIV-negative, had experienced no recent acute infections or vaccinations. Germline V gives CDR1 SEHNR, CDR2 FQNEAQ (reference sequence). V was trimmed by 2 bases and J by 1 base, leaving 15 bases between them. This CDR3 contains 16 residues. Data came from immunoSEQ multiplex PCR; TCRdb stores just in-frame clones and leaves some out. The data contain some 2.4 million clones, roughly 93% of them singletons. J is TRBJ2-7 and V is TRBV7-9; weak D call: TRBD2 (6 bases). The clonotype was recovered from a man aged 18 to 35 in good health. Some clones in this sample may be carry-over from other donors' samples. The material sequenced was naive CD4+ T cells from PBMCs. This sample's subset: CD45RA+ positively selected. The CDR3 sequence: CASSLLGSGRSYEQYF. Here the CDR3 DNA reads TGTGCCAGCAGCTTATTAGGTTCAGGGAGGTCCTACGAGCAGTACTTC.